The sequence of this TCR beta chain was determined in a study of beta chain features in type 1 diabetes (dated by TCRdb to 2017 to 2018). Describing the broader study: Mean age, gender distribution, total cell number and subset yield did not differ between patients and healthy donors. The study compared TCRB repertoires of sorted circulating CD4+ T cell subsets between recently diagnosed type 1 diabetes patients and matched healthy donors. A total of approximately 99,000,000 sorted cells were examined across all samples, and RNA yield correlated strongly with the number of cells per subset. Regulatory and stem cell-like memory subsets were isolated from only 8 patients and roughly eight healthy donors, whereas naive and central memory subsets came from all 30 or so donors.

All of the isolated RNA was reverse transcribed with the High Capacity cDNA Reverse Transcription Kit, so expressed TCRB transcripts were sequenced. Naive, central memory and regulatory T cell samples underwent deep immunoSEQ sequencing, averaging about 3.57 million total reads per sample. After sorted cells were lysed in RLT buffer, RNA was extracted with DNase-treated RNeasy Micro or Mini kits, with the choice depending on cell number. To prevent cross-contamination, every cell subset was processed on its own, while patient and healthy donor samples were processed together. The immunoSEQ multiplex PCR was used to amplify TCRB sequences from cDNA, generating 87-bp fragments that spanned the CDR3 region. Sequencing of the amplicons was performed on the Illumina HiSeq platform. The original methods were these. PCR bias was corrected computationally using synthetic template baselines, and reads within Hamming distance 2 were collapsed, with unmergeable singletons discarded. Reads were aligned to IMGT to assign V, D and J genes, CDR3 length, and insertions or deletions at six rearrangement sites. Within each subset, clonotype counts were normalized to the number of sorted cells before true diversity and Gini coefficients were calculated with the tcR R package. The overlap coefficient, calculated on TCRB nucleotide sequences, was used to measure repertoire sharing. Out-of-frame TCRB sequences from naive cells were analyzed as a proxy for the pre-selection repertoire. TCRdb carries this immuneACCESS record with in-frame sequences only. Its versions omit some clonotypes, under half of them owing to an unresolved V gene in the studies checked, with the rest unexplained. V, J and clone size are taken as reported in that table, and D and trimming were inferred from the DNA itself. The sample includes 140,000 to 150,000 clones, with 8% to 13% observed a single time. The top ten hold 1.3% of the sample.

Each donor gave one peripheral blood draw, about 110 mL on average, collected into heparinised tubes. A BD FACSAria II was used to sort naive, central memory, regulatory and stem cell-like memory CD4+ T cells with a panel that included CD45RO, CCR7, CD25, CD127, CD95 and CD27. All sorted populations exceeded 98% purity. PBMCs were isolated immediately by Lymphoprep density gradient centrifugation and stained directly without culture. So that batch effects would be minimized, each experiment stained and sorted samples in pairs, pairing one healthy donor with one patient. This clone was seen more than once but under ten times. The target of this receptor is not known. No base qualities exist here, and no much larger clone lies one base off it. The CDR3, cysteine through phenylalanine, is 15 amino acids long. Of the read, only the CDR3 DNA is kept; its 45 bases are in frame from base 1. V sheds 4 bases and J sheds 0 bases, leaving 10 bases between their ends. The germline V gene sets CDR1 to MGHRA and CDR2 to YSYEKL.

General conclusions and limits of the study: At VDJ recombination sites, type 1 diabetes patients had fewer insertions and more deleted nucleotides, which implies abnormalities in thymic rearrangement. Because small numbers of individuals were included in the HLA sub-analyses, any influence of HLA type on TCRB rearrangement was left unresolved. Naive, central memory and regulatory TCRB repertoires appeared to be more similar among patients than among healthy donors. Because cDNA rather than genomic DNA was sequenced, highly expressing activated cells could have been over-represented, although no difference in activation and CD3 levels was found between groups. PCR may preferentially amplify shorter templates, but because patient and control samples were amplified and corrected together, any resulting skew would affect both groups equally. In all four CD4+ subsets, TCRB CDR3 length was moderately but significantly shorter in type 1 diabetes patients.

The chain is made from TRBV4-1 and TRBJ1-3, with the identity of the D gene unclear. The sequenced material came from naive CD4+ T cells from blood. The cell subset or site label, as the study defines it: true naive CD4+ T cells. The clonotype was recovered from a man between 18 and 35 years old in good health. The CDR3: CASSPFHSSGNTIYF. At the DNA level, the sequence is TGCGCCAGCAGCCCATTCCACAGCTCTGGAAACACCATATATTTT.